This TCR beta chain stems from a study of T cells in Graves' hyperthyroidism and ophthalmopathy. Overall study: The initial diagnosis was the point when peripheral blood was collected, ahead of any treatment.

Trimming removed 10 bases at V and 5 bases at J, with 29 bases between. This CDR3 has 18 amino acids. Germline CDR1 is LNHDA and CDR2 is SQIVND (reference sequence). Based on clinical symptoms, serum thyroxine and TRAb, thyroid ultrasound and orbital computed tomography, diagnoses were reached. Researchers took RNA transcripts and amplified the TCR beta CDR3 regions from them. With the HTBI primer set, the TCR CDR3 went through a first round of RT-PCR. MiXCR, applied by TCRdb to the multiplex PCR reads, yields one record per CDR3 protein. Here the sample spans about 410,000 distinct CDR3 sequences, approximately 15% being singletons. This clonotype was counted only a few times.

The source of this sequence is a man younger than 35 with Graves' ophthalmopathy. Sample: blood. This chain joins TRBV19 and TRBJ1-4; no reliable D call. CDR3 sequence: CANTQWHLTRNRNEKLFF. As DNA, the CDR3 is TGTGCCAACACCCAGTGGCACCTCACCAGGAATCGGAATGAAAAACTGTTTTTT. Full variable domain (rest looked up from reference TRBV19 and TRBJ1-4): DGGITQSPKYLFRKEGQNVTLSCEQNLNHDAMYWYRQDPGQGLRLIYYSQIVNDFQKGDIAEGYSVSREKKESFPLTVTSAQKNPTAFYLCANTQWHLTRNRNEKLFFGSGTQLSVL.